These 20 T cell receptor beta chains came from one sample sequenced in a study of identical twins. TCRdb called the 5' RACE reads again in MiXCR, with one record for every CDR3 protein. The sample has fewer than 650,000 distinct CDR3 sequences, more than 9% seen once. These same data were also listed under a study on yellow fever vaccine responses in identical twins.

Sequencing input: PBMCs. These receptors were obtained from a young woman in good health.

This clonotype was seen at least ten times. The rearrangement joins TRBV6-5 to TRBJ2-4, with a possible D match to TRBD1 (6 bases). Trimming took off 7 bases at V and 7 bases at J, with 8 bases between the two ends. The CDR3 runs to 11 residues. The germline CDR1 and CDR2 sequences are MNHEY and SVGAGI. The CDR3 DNA is TGTGCCAGCACCAGGGGCAACATTCAGTACTTC. The encoded protein is CASTRGNIQYF.

In its sample, this clonotype was seen a few times. As DNA, the CDR3 is TGTGCCAGCAGCCAAAAGTTGAACACCGGGGAGCTGTTTTTT. Protein sequence: CASSQKLNTGELFF. This sequence joins TRBV3-1 and TRBJ2-2; D unclear. CDR3 length equals 14 residues. From germline, CDR1 is LGHDT and CDR2 YNNKEL (reference sequence). Trimming removed 2 bases at V and 1 base at J, with 5 bases between.

This clonotype turned up a few times. This chain links TRBV7-9 with TRBJ2-1; no clear D gene. Trimming removed 5 bases from V and 0 bases from J, with 5 bases in between. The length of the CDR3 is 13 residues. Germline assignment: CDR1 SEHNR and CDR2 FQNEAQ (reference sequence). As DNA, the CDR3 is TGTGCCAGCAGCAATAGCTCCTACAATGAGCAGTTCTTC. It codes for CASSNSSYNEQFF.

This clonotype came up a few times. The genes are TRBV18 and TRBJ2-5; D unclear. The CDR3 runs 13 residues. Trimming pared 0 bases from V and 5 bases from J, leaving 7 bases between. Germline CDR1 is KGHSH and CDR2 is LQKENI. CDR3: CASSPPHGETQYF. DNA of the CDR3: TGTGCCAGCTCACCACCCCATGGGGAGACCCAGTACTTC. Full variable domain (rest looked up from reference TRBV18 and TRBJ2-5): NAGVMQNPRHLVRRRGQEARLRCSPMKGHSHVYWYRQLPEEGLKFMVYLQKENIIDESGMPKERFSAEFPKEGPSILRIQQVVRGDSAAYFCASSPPHGETQYFGPGTRLLVL.

This clonotype has more than one count but fewer than ten. The chain is built from TRBV7-6 and TRBJ2-3; tentatively, D is TRBD2 (6 bases). V was clipped by 0 bases and J by 6 bases, with 10 bases between them. Germline V CDR1 and CDR2: SGHVS, FNYEAQ. The CDR3 consists of 14 residues. The CDR3 protein is CASSLAAGRDTQYF. CDR3 sequence (DNA): TGTGCCAGCAGCTTAGCGGCTGGGAGGGATACGCAGTATTTT.

J is TRBJ1-2 and V is TRBV5-6, with TRBD1 matching over 7 bases. The germline V gene has CDR1 SGHDT and CDR2 YYEEEE. J was trimmed by 4 bases and V by 4 bases; bases with no gene match: 7. The length of the CDR3 is 14 residues. The CDR3 DNA is TGTGCCAGCAGCGGCGGGACAGTTTTCTATGGCTACACCTTC. Its translation is CASSGGTVFYGYTF.

This clonotype showed up just a few times. CDR3 in amino acids: CASSPFGQGVTEAFF. CDR3 nucleotide sequence: TGTGCCAGCAGCCCGTTCGGTCAGGGGGTCACTGAAGCTTTCTTT. The chain joins TRBV12-3 or TRBV12-4 to TRBJ1-1; 7 nucleotides match TRBD1. The CDR3 extends over 15 amino acids. J gave up 4 bases and V 6 bases, and 11 bases lay outside the gene matches.

This clonotype was picked up many times. CDR3 sequence: CASSEPWTVQNEQYF. DNA for the CDR3: TGTGCCAGCAGTGAACCCTGGACAGTCCAAAACGAGCAGTACTTC. This chain joins TRBV2 and TRBJ2-7; a possible D gene is TRBD1 (6 bases). V was trimmed by 2 bases and J by 5 bases, leaving 16 bases between them. The germline V gene has CDR1 SNHLY and CDR2 FYNNEI. The CDR3 extends over 15 amino acids.

This clonotype has a handful of counts. The chain employs TRBV7-2 and TRBJ1-4; 7 positions agree with TRBD1. Germline V CDR1 and CDR2: SGHTA, FQGNSA. This CDR3 has 15 residues. V lost 1 base, J lost 7 bases, and 6 bases stayed unmatched. The CDR3 loop reads CASSLDRGGVEKLFF. The CDR3 nucleotides read TGTGCCAGCAGCTTAGACAGGGGAGGGGTTGAAAAACTGTTTTTT.

The chain carries TRBV6-1 and TRBJ2-7, with 11 positions matching TRBD2. The CDR3 has 17 residues. V shed 6 bases, J shed 0 bases, and the junction held 10 bases outside the gene matches. Germline values: CDR1 MNHNS, CDR2 SASEGT. CDR3 bases: TGTGCCAGCAGGAGAGGACTAGCGGGTTCTAGCTCCTACGAGCAGTACTTC. Protein: CASRRGLAGSSSYEQYF.

This clonotype was observed at least ten times. This chain links TRBV20-1 with TRBJ1-6; 9 positions agree with TRBD1. The junction had 6 bases not matched to a gene; V was cut back by 3 bases and J by 6 bases. This CDR3 spans 15 amino acids. The germline V gene has CDR1 DFQATT and CDR2 SNEGSKA (reference sequence). For the CDR3, the DNA is TGCAGTGCTAGGGCTGGGACAGGGCCTAATTCACCCCTCCACTTT. It specifies CSARAGTGPNSPLHF.

This clonotype was detected many times. The chain carries TRBV11-2 and TRBJ2-1; 12 bases line up with TRBD2. The CDR3 loop spans 14 amino acids. V gave up 6 bases and J gave up 7 bases; unmatched junction bases: 4. Germline V gene lookup returns CDR1 SGHAT and CDR2 FQNNGV. This chain's CDR3 is CASSGLAGSNEQFF. The DNA for the CDR3 is TGTGCCAGCAGTGGACTAGCGGGAAGTAATGAGCAGTTCTTC.

This clonotype was counted ten times or more. The V gene is TRBV7-2, the J gene TRBJ2-7; a weak D match, TRBD1 (5 bases). V shed 4 bases and J shed 2 bases, with 9 bases lying between them. Germline assignment: CDR1 SGHTA and CDR2 FQGNSA. The CDR3 runs to 13 residues. CDR3 loop: CASSSRQTYEQYF. The CDR3 DNA sequence: TGTGCCAGCAGCTCCCGACAGACCTACGAGCAGTACTTC.

This clonotype was found once. The CDR3 reads CATSGQDWSSGANVLTF. The CDR3, as DNA: TGTGCCACCTCCGGACAGGATTGGTCTTCTGGGGCCAACGTCCTGACTTTC. The V call is TRBV12-3 or TRBV12-4, the J call TRBJ2-6, with 7 bases lining up with TRBD1. Trimming took 10 bases from V and 1 from J; bases not matched to a gene: 13. CDR3 size: 17 residues.

In its sample, this clonotype was seen many times. The junction does not match germline at one end; this may be a read error. The V and J genes are TRBV7-7 and TRBJ2-2, with a possible D match to TRBD1 (6 bases). Germline V gene lookup returns CDR1 SSHAT and CDR2 FNYEAQ (reference sequence). The CDR3 is 18 amino acids. CDR3 sequence reads: CASSFPARDKVNTGELFF. The CDR3 DNA is TGTGCTAGCAGCTTCCCCGCCAGGGACAAAGTAAATACCGGGGAGCTGTTTTTT. Supplemented by reference TRBV7-7 and TRBJ2-2, the full variable domain reads GAGVSQSPRYKVTKRGQDVTLRCDPISSHATLYWYQQALGQGPEFLTYFNYEAQPDKSGLPSDRFSAERPEGSISTLTIQRTEQRDSAMYRCASSFPARDKVNTGELFFGEGSRLTVL.

This clonotype was observed many times. The gene calls are TRBV2 and TRBJ2-1, with 12 bases that match TRBD2. This CDR3 region has 16 residues. Germline CDR1 is SNHLY and CDR2 is FYNNEI. V lost 3 bases, J lost 2 bases, and 2 bases stayed unmatched. The CDR3, as DNA: TGTGCCAGCAGTGAGCTAGCGGGGGGGCCCTACAATGAGCAGTTCTTC. Amino acid sequence: CASSELAGGPYNEQFF.

This clonotype was seen repeatedly, ten times or more. This chain uses TRBV7-9 with TRBJ1-4; TRBD1 matches 7 bases. Germline-derived CDR1 and CDR2 are SEHNR and FQNEAQ (reference sequence). CDR3 length equals 17 residues. V was clipped by 5 bases and J by 8 bases; unmatched bases: 17. CDR3 sequence reads: CASSPPIGQVEGEKLFF. The CDR3 coding sequence is TGTGCCAGCAGCCCACCGATAGGACAGGTGGAAGGCGAAAAACTGTTTTTT.

The chain combines TRBV2 with TRBJ2-2, with TRBD2 as a possible D gene (6 bases). The germline V and J ends were trimmed by 4 bases and 0 bases, with 9 bases remaining between them. The CDR3 is made up of 15 amino acids. Germline CDR1 SNHLY, CDR2 FYNNEI. CDR3 sequence reads: CASSVAGSNTGELFF. The CDR3 nucleotides are TGTGCCAGCAGTGTGGCGGGATCGAACACCGGGGAGCTGTTTTTT.

This chain joins TRBV7-9 and TRBJ2-3; the D gene is possibly TRBD2 (6 bases). The CDR3 is 15 residues long. V was clipped by 4 bases and J by 2 bases, with 13 bases between them. In germline, CDR1 is SEHNR, CDR2 FQNEAQ (reference sequence). The CDR3 is CASSSPGSNTDTQYF. CDR3 coding DNA: TGTGCCAGCAGCTCCCCCGGGAGCAACACAGATACGCAGTATTTT.

The chain uses TRBV2 and TRBJ2-6, with TRBD1 identical over 12 bases. The CDR3 length is 19 residues. CDR1 is SNHLY and CDR2 is FYNNEI in the germline V gene. V dropped 6 bases and J dropped 2; count of bases not matched to a gene: 11. In DNA, the CDR3 is TGTGCCAGCAGCGCCTTCAGGGACAGGGGGCTTCCTGGGGCCAACGTCCTGACTTTC. It encodes CASSAFRDRGLPGANVLTF. Full variable domain (missing parts from reference TRBV2 and TRBJ2-6): EPEVTQTPSHQVTQMGQEVILRCVPISNHLYFYWYRQILGQKVEFLVSFYNNEISEKSEIFDDQFSVERPDGSNFTLKIRSTKLEDSAMYFCASSAFRDRGLPGANVLTFGAGSRLTVL.